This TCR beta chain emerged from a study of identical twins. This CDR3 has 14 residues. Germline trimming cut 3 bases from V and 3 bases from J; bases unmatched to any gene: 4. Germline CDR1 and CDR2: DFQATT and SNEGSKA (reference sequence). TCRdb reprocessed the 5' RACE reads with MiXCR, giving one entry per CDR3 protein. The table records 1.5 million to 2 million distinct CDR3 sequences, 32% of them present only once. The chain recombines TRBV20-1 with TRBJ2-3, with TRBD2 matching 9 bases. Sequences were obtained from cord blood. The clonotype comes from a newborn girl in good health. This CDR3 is CSASRAGGTDTQYF. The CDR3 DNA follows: TGCAGTGCTAGTCGAGCGGGGGGAACAGATACGCAGTATTTT.